Described below is a single TCR beta chain sequence and its context. The antigen it recognizes is unknown. Per-base qualities were not stored, and no clone one base away is much larger. The entry originates in a study of T cell responses to AZD1222 COVID-19 vaccine (dated by TCRdb to the early 2020s). Turning to the overall study: Because spike-specific TCR depth and breadth did not differ between the two schedules, AZD1222 recipients who got a second dose at roughly 4 weeks were pooled with those who got a second dose at roughly 12 weeks. A total of 233 trial participants underwent TCR sequencing, of whom around 200 received two doses of AZD1222 and approximately 25 received two doses of the MenACWY control vaccine. Trial participants were enrolled by age into subgroups of 18-55, 56-69 and 70-plus years, and around 150, 28 and 57 TCR-sequenced participants, respectively, were included in these subgroups.

Trimming accounts for 4 bases at V and 5 bases at J, while the number of junction bases matched to no gene is 15. There are 18 amino acids in the CDR3, from cysteine to phenylalanine inclusive. The only DNA kept is the CDR3, 54 bases in frame from the first base. The germline V gene provides CDR1 SGHTA and CDR2 FQGNSA. Taken with the paper, the label for time point translates to: baseline before first vaccination. The vaccinee samples were drawn from two UK trials, COV001 and COV002, one of which was a single-blind randomized controlled phase 2/3 trial testing AZD1222 (ChAdOx1 nCoV-19) in healthy adults. For TCRbeta chain sequencing, PBMC samples were collected from trial participants at day 0 and at day 28 after the second dose. The CDR3 regions of human TCRbeta chains were subjected to immunosequencing. The original pipeline was this. TCRs in the repertoires were compared against a reference library of SARS-CoV-2-specific TCRs that had been generated with the MIRA antigen-specificity platform. Breadth was defined as the fraction of unique TCRs that were SARS-CoV-2-associated, and depth was defined as the fraction of total T cells that were SARS-CoV-2-associated. Using the MIRA data, each spike-specific TCR was mapped to the spike region that the TCR reacts to and placed in a CD4 or CD8 class. Log10-transformed breadth and depth values were compared by one-way ANOVA with Sidak's multiple comparisons tests. TCRdb provides this immuneACCESS table in a form limited to in-frame rearrangements. Some clones are lacking; in checked studies, under half of them reflect an unresolved V gene, and why the rest are absent is not known. The V and J calls and clone size are taken from that table; D and trimming were inferred from the DNA. Recorded for this sample are roughly 140,000 clones; 91% of them occurred a single time. 5% of the sample belongs to the ten largest clones.

Broad study findings and their caveats: Because no samples from the day 14 peak response were available, repertoires could be characterized only after the peak T cell response. Most participants were white British and females outnumbered males, and the authors suggested that clonal diversity may have been underestimated. CD4 TCRs associated with the vaccine covered the entire spike protein, and the dominant responses were in regions 160-218 and 743-854. Epitopes outside the regions mutated in the B.1.351 and B.1.1.7 variants were reportedly recognized by nearly half of the unique spike-specific TCRs. Spike-specific TCR breadth and depth rose significantly after two AZD1222 doses compared with day 0 and with MenACWY recipients. Conclusions about previously exposed vaccinees were limited because only a handful of AZD1222 recipients were SARS-CoV-2 seropositive at baseline. In the small 56-69-year group, the increase in depth fell short of significance, most likely because of low power.

Here the sequenced sample was peripheral blood, taken on day 0 of AZD1222 vaccination. In this chain, TRBV7-2 is recombined with TRBJ1-5; 9 bases in between match TRBD1. This sequence was found in an adult in good health. This receptor carries the CDR3 CASSSTLGQGGADQPQHF. At the DNA level, the sequence is TGTGCCAGCAGCTCCACCCTGGGACAGGGAGGAGCGGATCAGCCCCAGCATTTT.